This record looks at one T cell receptor (beta chain) sequence and its context. Followed longitudinally, the Seattle patients had been enrolled during active infection. The CDR3 is made up of 16 amino acids. Trimming removed 4 bases from V and 4 bases from J, with 19 bases in between. Germline-derived CDR1 and CDR2 are SEHNR and FQNEAQ (reference sequence). As handled by the study authors: Reference gene primer amplification gave nucleated cell count estimates. The data were produced by immunoSEQ multiplex PCR, yet TCRdb's version contains in-frame clones alone and is incomplete. D and trimming come from the DNA, and the V and J calls and clone size come from that table. This table has 97,000 or so clones, roughly 89% appearing once. The sample comes from a study of blood T cell repertoires in COVID-19. Overall study context: From the United States, Italy and Spain came samples of acute and convalescent COVID-19. T cells, B-cell-depleted T cells, or PBMCs supplied cDNA or gDNA.

The TCR comes from a woman aged 50 to 65 with COVID-19, enrolled during active disease. The chain employs TRBV7-9 and TRBJ1-1, with unresolved D. The sample consisted of peripheral blood. CDR3 bases: TGTGCCAGCAGCTCATCTCGTGTGTATGAGGGCACTGAAGCTTTCTTT. This translates into CASSSSRVYEGTEAFF.